This entry lists 32 T cell receptor beta chains sequenced from one sample in a study of lymphopenia after photon versus proton radiotherapy. Some clones are missing from TCRdb's copy, which holds only in-frame ones; the method was immunoSEQ multiplex PCR. In the table there are 30,000 to 40,000 clones, about 87% of which are singletons. Here the sequenced sample was peripheral blood, taken from a patient treated with proton-based radiotherapy. The receptors shown here come from a woman in her seventies with pancreatic cancer.

The genes are TRBV9 and TRBJ2-1, with 9 bases matching TRBD2. CDR3 length: 14 residues. The trim removed 3 bases at V and 10 bases at J, leaving 8 bases unmatched. CDR1 and CDR2 from the germline V gene are SGDLS and YYNGEE. CDR3 residues: CASSGHLLAGEQFF. In DNA form, the CDR3 reads TGTGCCAGCAGCGGACACCTTCTAGCGGGAGAGCAGTTCTTC.

This sequence joins TRBV18 and TRBJ2-7, with D hard to call. The CDR3 contains 14 residues. Germline V gene lookup returns CDR1 KGHSH and CDR2 LQKENI. V lost 6 bases, J lost 0 bases, and 12 bases lay in between. The CDR3 DNA is TGTGCCAGCTCCCCCAGCGCCAGCTCCTACGAGCAGTACTTC. Its translation is CASSPSASSYEQYF.

The genes are TRBV19 and TRBJ1-5, with D tentatively TRBD1 (5 bases). The CDR3 covers 15 residues. Trimming shortened V by 6 bases and J by 1 base, and 13 bases separated the two germline ends. Germline CDR1 and CDR2: LNHDA and SQIVND (reference sequence). CDR3 in DNA: TGTGCCAGTAGATACAGGAGGGCCAGCAATCAGCCCCAGCATTTT. Its translation is CASRYRRASNQPQHF.

The chain combines TRBV28 with TRBJ2-1, with 9 bases lining up with TRBD1. Trimming removed 5 bases from V and 8 bases from J; junction bases left unmatched: 10. CDR1 MDHEN and CDR2 SYDVKM come from the germline V gene. This CDR3 has 15 amino acids. CDR3 sequence: CASSHQGQGIDEQFF. The DNA of the CDR3 is TGTGCCAGCAGTCACCAGGGACAGGGTATCGATGAGCAGTTCTTC.

The chain recombines TRBV27 with TRBJ2-3, with 7 bases lining up with TRBD2. The trim removed 3 bases at V and 5 bases at J, leaving 8 bases unmatched. CDR1 and CDR2 (germline): MNHEY, SMNVEV (reference sequence). CDR3 length: 15 residues. CDR3: CASSLTGGPQDTQYF. For the CDR3, the DNA is TGTGCCAGCAGTTTGACGGGAGGACCGCAAGATACGCAGTATTTT.

The chain couples TRBV27 to TRBJ1-1; 9 bases fit TRBD1. Germline CDR1 is MNHEY and CDR2 is SMNVEV (reference sequence). The CDR3 spans 12 residues. The trim removed 6 bases at V and 4 bases at J, leaving 0 bases unmatched. CDR3 sequence (DNA): TGTGCCAGCAGGACAGGGGGCACTGAAGCTTTCTTT. Its translation is CASRTGGTEAFF.

This chain connects TRBV9 to TRBJ2-1, with TRBD2 matching 13 bases. Looked up from germline, CDR1 is SGDLS and CDR2 is YYNGEE. V lost 4 bases to trimming and J lost 6 bases; unmatched junction nucleotides: 25. This CDR3 contains 22 residues. The CDR3 DNA follows: TGTGCCAGCAGCCCCTATCTTGTAGGACTAGCGGGAGAAGGGAGTTTAGGCAATGAGCAGTTCTTC. It encodes CASSPYLVGLAGEGSLGNEQFF.

This chain uses TRBV2 with TRBJ2-7; tentative D call: TRBD1 (6 bases). The V and J ends lost 4 bases and 3 bases respectively, with 13 bases between them. Per the germline V gene, CDR1 is SNHLY and CDR2 is FYNNEI. This CDR3 has 14 residues. Written as DNA, the CDR3 is TGTGCCAGCAGTGTAACAGGGTTTGGCTACGAGCAGTACTTC. Protein: CASSVTGFGYEQYF. Full variable domain (outside the CDR3, taken from reference TRBV2 and TRBJ2-7): EPEVTQTPSHQVTQMGQEVILRCVPISNHLYFYWYRQILGQKVEFLVSFYNNEISEKSEIFDDQFSVERPDGSNFTLKIRSTKLEDSAMYFCASSVTGFGYEQYFGPGTRLTVT.

V and J are TRBV9 and TRBJ2-5, with a tentative D call TRBD2 (6 bases). This CDR3 has 15 residues. From germline, CDR1 is SGDLS and CDR2 YYNGEE. Trimming stripped 0 bases from V and 2 bases from J, with 11 bases between. CDR3 residues: CASSVVPGTQETQYF. The CDR3 nucleotides read TGTGCCAGCAGCGTAGTACCAGGGACTCAAGAGACCCAGTACTTC.

V gene TRBV29-1 combines with J gene TRBJ2-1; the D call may be TRBD1 or TRBD2 (6 bases each). Trimming removed 1 base from V and 7 bases from J, with 20 bases in between. The length of the CDR3 is 16 residues. CDR1 is SQVTM, CDR2 ANQGSEA, per germline. The CDR3 bases are TGCAGCGTTGAAGGGGGGGCGGAAGTCCGTGGAAATGAGCAGTTCTTC. Amino acids: CSVEGGAEVRGNEQFF.

V gene TRBV6-5 combines with J gene TRBJ1-1; 10 bases map to TRBD1. The CDR3 covers 14 residues. The germline gives CDR1 MNHEY, CDR2 SVGAGI. With V trimmed by 6 bases and J by 8 bases, 9 bases remained unmatched. CDR3 sequence (DNA): TGTGCCAGCAGATTCCGACAGGGGGCGAAGGAAGCTTTCTTT. Residues: CASRFRQGAKEAFF.

The genes are TRBV10-3 and TRBJ2-3; possibly TRBD2 for D (5 bases). V gave up 0 bases and J gave up 1 base, with 8 bases separating them. CDR3 length equals 15 residues. Germline CDR1 and CDR2: ENHRY and SYGVKD. The CDR3 spells CAISESSAGTDTQYF. The CDR3 DNA reads TGTGCCATCAGTGAGTCTAGCGCGGGCACAGATACGCAGTATTTT.

The chain links TRBV4-3 to TRBJ1-4; TRBD1 agrees at 7 bases. The germline gives CDR1 LGHNA, CDR2 YSLEER. V lost 3 bases, J lost 4 bases, and 8 bases stayed unmatched. This CDR3 is 16 amino acids long. In nucleotides, the CDR3 is TGCGCCAGCAGCCAGGTTGACAGGGCCATTAATGAAAAACTGTTTTTT. It is translated as CASSQVDRAINEKLFF.

V usage is TRBV7-2 and J usage is TRBJ2-3, with unresolved D. CDR3 length equals 13 residues. The germline V and J ends were trimmed by 5 bases and 2 bases, with 8 bases remaining between them. In germline, CDR1 is SGHTA, CDR2 FQGNSA. CDR3 sequence reads: CASSTTNTDTQYF. The CDR3 bases are TGTGCCAGCAGCACGACGAACACAGATACGCAGTATTTT.

This clone has more than one count but fewer than ten. The rearrangement uses TRBV28 and TRBJ2-4; either TRBD1 or TRBD2 may fit D (7 bases each). Germline V gene lookup returns CDR1 MDHEN and CDR2 SYDVKM. The ends were cut back, 7 bases at V and 1 base at J, with 14 bases in the middle. The CDR3 is 15 amino acids. In DNA form, the CDR3 reads TGTGCCAGCACCCAGGGGGGGGAGGCCAAAAACATTCAGTACTTC. This gives the protein CASTQGGEAKNIQYF.

The gene calls are TRBV9 and TRBJ2-6, with no clear D. CDR3 length equals 15 residues. V lost 3 bases, J lost 0 bases, and 7 bases lay in between. Per germline, CDR1 SGDLS and CDR2 YYNGEE. As DNA, the CDR3 is TGTGCCAGCAGCGCGGTAAGCTCTGGGGCCAACGTCCTGACTTTC. Encoded protein: CASSAVSSGANVLTF. Full variable domain (rest looked up from reference TRBV9 and TRBJ2-6): DSGVTQTPKHLITATGQRVTLRCSPRSGDLSVYWYQQSLDQGLQFLIQYYNGEERAKGNILERFSAQQFPDLHSELNLSSLELGDSALYFCASSAVSSGANVLTFGAGSRLTVL.

The genes are TRBV5-8 and TRBJ2-7, with TRBD1 matching 9 bases. CDR3 length: 14 amino acids. Trimming cost V 5 bases and J 7 bases; bases outside gene matches: 10. Germline V gene sequence: CDR1 SGHTS, CDR2 YDEGEE. The CDR3 is CASSRQGGAYEQYF. DNA for the CDR3: TGTGCCAGCAGTCGACAGGGGGGGGCTTATGAGCAGTACTTC.

The V and J genes are TRBV11-2 and TRBJ2-5; TRBD2 might be the D (6 bases). This CDR3 comprises 15 residues. Germline assignment: CDR1 SGHAT and CDR2 FQNNGV. V gave up 4 bases and J gave up 5 bases, with 17 bases separating them. Written as DNA, the CDR3 is TGTGCCAGCAGCTCCACCGGGGGAGCCGGTGAGACCCAGTACTTC. Amino acid sequence: CASSSTGGAGETQYF.

This clone has only a few counts. This sequence joins TRBV7-9 and TRBJ1-5; possible D gene TRBD1, 5 bases. The germline V gene has CDR1 SEHNR and CDR2 FQNEAQ (reference sequence). With 3 bases removed from V and 7 bases from J, the gap between germline ends came to 7 bases. The CDR3 runs 12 residues. In DNA form, the CDR3 reads TGTGCCAGCAGCTTCGGGGGGCAGCCCCAGCATTTT. As protein: CASSFGGQPQHF. The entire variable domain, with the rest obtained from reference TRBV7-9 and TRBJ1-5, is as follows: DTGVSQNPRHKITKRGQNVTFRCDPISEHNRLYWYRQTLGQGPEFLTYFQNEAQLEKSRLLSDRFSAERPKGSFSTLEIQRTEQGDSAMYLCASSFGGQPQHFGDGTRLSIL.

The rearrangement uses TRBV28 and TRBJ2-7, with TRBD2 matching 8 bases. The trim removed 7 bases at V and 7 bases at J, leaving 9 bases unmatched. This CDR3 has 13 residues. The V gene's germline CDR1 is MDHEN and CDR2 SYDVKM. The CDR3 DNA follows: TGTGCCAGCAATACCGGGACTAGGTATGAGCAGTACTTC. Protein product: CASNTGTRYEQYF.

This clone was counted once. V and J are TRBV19 and TRBJ2-7; D is ambiguous. CDR3 length: 15 residues. Trimming stripped 5 bases from V and 0 bases from J, with 14 bases between. Germline V gene lookup returns CDR1 LNHDA and CDR2 SQIVND (reference sequence). Written as DNA, the CDR3 is TGTGCCAGTAGTGCCCGACAAGCCCTCTCCTACGAGCAGTACTTC. It specifies CASSARQALSYEQYF.

The V call is TRBV5-4, the J call TRBJ1-6, with D uncertain. V dropped 0 bases and J dropped 8 bases, with 12 bases sitting between them. Germline CDR1 SGHNT, CDR2 YYREEE (reference sequence). This CDR3 has 15 amino acids. DNA of the CDR3: TGTGCCAGCAGCTTGGGTACAGAGGCTTATTCACCCCTCCACTTT. It encodes CASSLGTEAYSPLHF.

Only a few counts were recorded for this clone. V and J are TRBV19 and TRBJ1-2; D possibly corresponds to TRBD1 (5 bases). The CDR3 is made up of 14 amino acids. CDR1 is LNHDA and CDR2 is SQIVND in the germline V gene (reference sequence). Trimming shortened V by 3 bases and J by 6 bases, and 14 bases separated the two germline ends. CDR3 sequence (DNA): TGTGCCAGTAGTATGGGTGGGGCCCGGAATGGCTACACCTTC. Translated, it gives CASSMGGARNGYTF.

This chain uses TRBV25-1 with TRBJ2-2, with D unclear. The CDR3 has 14 amino acids. The germline V gene has CDR1 MGHDK and CDR2 SYGVNS. Trimming removed 6 bases at V and 1 base at J, with 9 bases between. Here the CDR3 DNA reads TGTGCCAGCAGATACGGAATGAACACCGGGGAGCTGTTTTTT. Encoded protein: CASRYGMNTGELFF.

The chain employs TRBV6-5 and TRBJ2-1; D is possibly TRBD2 (5 bases). Germline CDR1 MNHEY, CDR2 SVGAGI. V was shortened by 6 bases and J by 4 bases, with 10 bases between the two germline ends. The CDR3 has 13 amino acids. CDR3 in DNA: TGTGCCAGCAGCTCAAGAGGGTACAATGAGCAGTTCTTC. Its translation is CASSSRGYNEQFF.

This chain joins TRBV29-1 and TRBJ2-4; no definite D call. Germline-derived CDR1 and CDR2 are SQVTM and ANQGSEA. Trimming stripped 4 bases from V and 9 bases from J, with 13 bases between. The CDR3 is 12 residues long. The CDR3 DNA is TGCAGCGTTGGTATGGGGTCGGGCATTCAGTACTTC. Residues: CSVGMGSGIQYF.

The rearrangement links TRBV5-1 to TRBJ2-5; 9 positions match TRBD1. J lost 5 bases, V lost 4 bases, and 3 bases had no gene match. Germline CDR1 SGHRS, CDR2 YFSETQ. This CDR3 is built from 13 residues. CDR3 sequence reads: CASSTGQGETQYF. DNA for the CDR3: TGCGCCAGCAGCACGGGACAGGGTGAGACCCAGTACTTC.

V is TRBV7-4 and J is TRBJ2-6; D remains ambiguous. Germline V gene sequence: CDR1 SGHVT, CDR2 SQSDAQ. V lost 5 bases, J lost 5 bases, and 22 bases lay in between. The length of the CDR3 is 18 residues. The CDR3 nucleotides read TGTGCCAGCAGCCCCTTGGCCAGCTCACAAAGTCGGGCCAACGTCCTGACTTTC. This sequence encodes CASSPLASSQSRANVLTF.

The chain links TRBV28 to TRBJ1-2; D is perhaps TRBD1 (5 bases). Trimming cost V 1 base and J 4 bases, with 10 bases left between them. Germline values: CDR1 MDHEN, CDR2 SYDVKM. The CDR3 loop spans 14 amino acids. CDR3 DNA sequence: TGTGCCAGCAGTTTATCGAGGGGAGTCTATGGCTACACCTTC. Protein product: CASSLSRGVYGYTF.

J is TRBJ2-2 and V is TRBV13; D is tentatively TRBD1 or TRBD2 (5 bases each). The CDR3 contains 14 residues. Germline loops: CDR1 PRHDT, CDR2 FYEKMQ (reference sequence). The V end lost 6 bases, the J end lost 4 bases, and 12 bases lay between the germline ends. This chain's CDR3 is CASRVPGATGELFF. CDR3 nucleotides: TGTGCCAGCAGAGTCCCCGGGGCCACCGGGGAGCTGTTTTTT.

This clone was counted only a few times. The CDR3, as DNA: TGTGCCAGCAGCCGAACGGACAGGGCAGGGTATCAGCCCCAGCATTTT. As protein: CASSRTDRAGYQPQHF. The V gene is TRBV27, the J gene TRBJ1-5, with TRBD1 matching over 8 bases. The CDR3 loop spans 16 amino acids. CDR1 is MNHEY, CDR2 SMNVEV, per germline (reference sequence). J lost 5 bases, V lost 6 bases, and 12 bases had no gene match.

In its sample, this clone was seen a few times. The chain employs TRBV7-3 and TRBJ2-1; 9 bases fit TRBD1. Germline CDR1 is SGHTA and CDR2 is FQGTGA. The CDR3 sequence is 15 residues long. V gave up 5 bases and J gave up 7 bases; unmatched junction bases: 9. Here the CDR3 reads CASSPRQGGGNEQFF. As DNA, the CDR3 is TGTGCCAGCAGCCCGCGACAGGGGGGCGGGAATGAGCAGTTCTTC.